These T cell receptor beta chains were read from a single sample in a study of T-cell memory formation after mild COVID-19. TCRdb re-called the 5' RACE reads with MiXCR, one entry per CDR3 protein. Of under 600,000 distinct CDR3 sequences detected, about a fifth appear once; the ten largest clones hold approximately 8.4%. The sample consisted of PBMCs or a T cell subset sorted from them (not recorded which). Receptors originate from an adult woman who had mild COVID-19 (a few samples of this study predate the infection). Cell type and time point are not known. Both conserved end residues are part of each CDR3. D genes are given only for firm matches. Some rows have no size entry. The others give once, few or many, or a class for an expanded clone.

v_call	j_call	clone_size	d_call	cdr3_length	cdr3_nt	cdr3_aa
TRBV5-1	TRBJ2-1	NA	TRBD2	15	TGCGCCAGCAGCTTAGCGGGGGCCGCCGGGGGGGAGCAGTTCTTC	CASSLAGAAGGEQFF
TRBV7-2	TRBJ1-2	many	NA	15	TGTGCCAGCAGCTTAGCCGACGCCAGTGTGTATGGCTACACCTTC	CASSLADASVYGYTF
TRBV2	TRBJ2-3	NA	NA	15	TGTGCCAGCAGTGCGAGCCAACTAAGCACAGATACGCAGTATTTT	CASSASQLSTDTQYF
TRBV30	TRBJ1-5	few	NA	11	TGTGCCTGGAGTAGAAATCAGCCCCAGCATTTT	CAWSRNQPQHF
TRBV6-5	TRBJ1-5	NA	NA	16	TGTGCCAGCAGTTACCCAAGGTTAGATAGCAATCAGCCCCAGCATTTT	CASSYPRLDSNQPQHF
TRBV5-5	TRBJ1-2	NA	NA	15	TGTGCCAGCAGCTTATACGGGGGCGCATCAGATGGCTACACCTTC	CASSLYGGASDGYTF
TRBV6-2/TRBV6-3	TRBJ2-3	NA	NA	15	TGTGCCAGCAGCTCTCCCGCAGGGGGCACAGATACGCAGTATTTT	CASSSPAGGTDTQYF
TRBV3-1	TRBJ2-7	few	NA	12	TGTGCCAGCAGCCAATACGGACGCGAGCAGTACTTC	CASSQYGREQYF
TRBV20-1	TRBJ2-7	NA	NA	14	TGCAGTGCTAGAGATCTAGGGACCTCCTACGAGCAGTACTTC	CSARDLGTSYEQYF
TRBV7-2	TRBJ2-5	NA	TRBD2	16	TGTGCCAGCAGCGGGACTAGCGGGAGTAATGGAGAGACCCAGTACTTC	CASSGTSGSNGETQYF
TRBV12-3/TRBV12-4	TRBJ2-2	few	NA	17	TGTGCCAGCAGTTTAGAGGCGGGACCTTATCCCACCGGGGAGCTGTTTTTT	CASSLEAGPYPTGELFF
TRBV29-1	TRBJ2-7	NA	NA	16	TGCAGCGTTGGACCCCACCTGCAGGGTGGAACCTACGAGCAGTACTTC	CSVGPHLQGGTYEQYF
TRBV12-3/TRBV12-4	TRBJ2-5	few	TRBD1	14	TGTGCCAGTTTTCCACAGGGGCAGTCGGAGACCCAGTACTTC	CASFPQGQSETQYF
TRBV14	TRBJ2-7	NA	NA	16	TGTGCCAGCAGCCGGCAACCATGGGACTTCTCCTACGAGCAGTACTTC	CASSRQPWDFSYEQYF
TRBV15	TRBJ2-7	few	NA	12	TGTGCCACCAGCGGCGGGGAATACGAGCAGTACTTC	CATSGGEYEQYF
TRBV20-1	TRBJ2-3	few	TRBD1	16	TGCAGTGCTAGTTCGCAGGGGGCGTGGGGGACAGATACGCAGTATTTT	CSASSQGAWGTDTQYF
TRBV5-1	TRBJ1-2	NA	NA	15	TGCGCCAGCAGCGCCACCACCCCAGTGAACTATGGCTACACCTTC	CASSATTPVNYGYTF
TRBV24-1	TRBJ2-1	NA	TRBD2	16	TGTGCCACCAGTGAGACTAGCGGGAGGCGGGGGAATGAGCAGTTCTTC	CATSETSGRRGNEQFF
TRBV5-1	TRBJ1-6	NA	NA	15	TGCGCCAGCAGCTTGGTGGGTACCCATAATTCACCCCTCCACTTT	CASSLVGTHNSPLHF
TRBV3-1	TRBJ2-3	NA	NA	15	TGTGCCAGCAGCCAAGATTGGGTGGCTCCAGATACGCAGTATTTT	CASSQDWVAPDTQYF
TRBV4-1	TRBJ2-5	few	NA	17	TGCGCCAGCAGCCAAGCTTATCGGACGCTGGGATTAGAGACCCAGTACTTC	CASSQAYRTLGLETQYF
TRBV2	TRBJ1-1	NA	NA	13	TGTGCCAGCAAAGGGGAAGGGAACACTGAAGCTTTCTTT	CASKGEGNTEAFF
TRBV21-1	TRBJ2-1	NA	NA	14	TGTGCCAGCAACGTGACTAGCGGGAGTGATGAGCAGTTCTTC	CASNVTSGSDEQFF
TRBV4-1	TRBJ1-2	NA	NA	15	TGCGCCAGCAGCCAAGAGGAGACATACCCCTATGGCTACACCTTC	CASSQEETYPYGYTF
TRBV6-5	TRBJ2-6	few	NA	14	TGTGCCAGCAGATCACCTGGGACCGCCCGCGTCCTGACTTTC	CASRSPGTARVLTF
TRBV10-3	TRBJ2-7	NA	TRBD1	15	TGTGCCATCAGCCCTGGACAGGGGGGGACCTACGAGCAGTACTTC	CAISPGQGGTYEQYF
TRBV11-2	TRBJ1-1	NA	NA	14	TGTGCCAGCAGCTTACGAGTCCTGAACACTGAAGCTTTCTTT	CASSLRVLNTEAFF
TRBV5-1	TRBJ2-2	few	TRBD2	18	TGCGCCAGCAGCTTGCCACGACTAGCGGGAGTTGAGACCGGGGAGCTGTTTTTT	CASSLPRLAGVETGELFF
TRBV18	TRBJ2-1	NA	NA	14	TGTGCCAGCTCACCATGGGGGGCGGGCGATGAGCAGTTCTTC	CASSPWGAGDEQFF
TRBV5-1	TRBJ2-2	many	NA	15	TGCGCCAGCAGCTTGGAGGCAACTGTGGCGGGGGAGCTGTTTTTT	CASSLEATVAGELFF
TRBV12-3/TRBV12-4	TRBJ1-4	NA	TRBD1	13	TGTGCCAGCAGTTACCGACAGGGGCAAAAACTGTTTTTT	CASSYRQGQKLFF
TRBV5-5	TRBJ2-3	many	NA	14	TGTGCCAGCAGGAATTGGGACAACACAGATACGCAGTATTTT	CASRNWDNTDTQYF
TRBV5-1	TRBJ2-7	NA	NA	14	TGCGCCAGCAGCCCCGACAGATTTGGCTACGAGCAGTACTTC	CASSPDRFGYEQYF
TRBV12-3/TRBV12-4	TRBJ1-1	NA	NA	13	TGTGCCAGCTCCGACCACGCAGGCACTGAAGCTTTCTTT	CASSDHAGTEAFF
TRBV6-5	TRBJ1-1	NA	NA	15	TGTGCCAGCAGCCTAACGGGACTTGTGAACACTGAAGCTTTCTTT	CASSLTGLVNTEAFF
TRBV5-5	TRBJ2-7	NA	NA	14	TGTGCCAGCAGCTTCGGCCAGAACTCCTACGAGCAGTACTTC	CASSFGQNSYEQYF
TRBV12-3/TRBV12-4	TRBJ2-7	NA	NA	13	TGTGCCAGCAGTTCGAGGGGAATCGACGAGCAGTACTTC	CASSSRGIDEQYF
TRBV29-1	TRBJ2-1	few	NA	13	TGCAGCGTCCGGGACACGGCTTTTGGTGAGCAGTTCTTC	CSVRDTAFGEQFF
TRBV18	TRBJ2-1	few	NA	13	TGTGCCAGCTCACCATCTGCGGGGGCTGAGCAGTTCTTC	CASSPSAGAEQFF
TRBV24-1	TRBJ2-5	few	TRBD1	18	TGTGCCACCAGTGACCCTGCCCCGGACAGGGTGAAACAAGAGACCCAGTACTTC	CATSDPAPDRVKQETQYF
TRBV10-3	TRBJ2-2	few	TRBD1	15	TGTGCCATCAGCTTCCGGGACAGGGTCACCGGGGAGCTGTTTTTT	CAISFRDRVTGELFF
TRBV7-2	TRBJ2-3	few	NA	14	TGTGCCAGCAGCTCTAGGGGTCCACCAGATACGCAGTATTTT	CASSSRGPPDTQYF
TRBV20-1	TRBJ2-7	NA	NA	16	TGCAGTGCTAGAGGTGGGGGGGGCCTTACGTCCTACGAGCAGTACTTC	CSARGGGGLTSYEQYF
TRBV30	TRBJ1-1	few	NA	13	TGTGCCTGGAGTTATCAAGGGAACACTGAAGCTTTCTTT	CAWSYQGNTEAFF
TRBV20-1	TRBJ1-2	NA	NA	13	TGCAGTGCTAGCGGTCGTCCTAACTATGGCTACACCTTC	CSASGRPNYGYTF
TRBV6-5	TRBJ2-3	few	NA	13	TGTGCCAGCAGTTACTCCAACACAGATACGCAGTATTTT	CASSYSNTDTQYF
TRBV30	TRBJ1-2	few	NA	13	TGTGCCTGGAGTGTAGATCCCCTCGGCGGCTACACCTTC	CAWSVDPLGGYTF
TRBV6-1	TRBJ1-4	NA	TRBD1	14	TGTGCCAGCTCCACGGCAGGGGGCAATGAAAAACTGTTTTTT	CASSTAGGNEKLFF
TRBV7-9	TRBJ1-2	few	TRBD1	16	TGTGCCAGCAGCTTCGGGGTGCAGGGGGAAAGCTATGGCTACACCTTC	CASSFGVQGESYGYTF
TRBV7-2	TRBJ2-5	few	NA	14	TGTGCCAGCAGCTTAGACAGGCTCCAAGAGACCCAGTACTTC	CASSLDRLQETQYF
TRBV12-3/TRBV12-4	TRBJ2-7	NA	NA	12	TGTGCCAGCAGTTCCAATCCCTACGAGCAGTACTTC	CASSSNPYEQYF
TRBV20-1	TRBJ2-7	few	NA	15	TGCAGTGCCACTAGAGGGGTAACGGAAGGGGCCGAGCAGTACTTC	CSATRGVTEGAEQYF
TRBV5-1	TRBJ2-5	many	TRBD2	17	TGCGCCAGCAGCGAACTCGGGACTAGCGGGACTAGGGAGACCCAGTACTTC	CASSELGTSGTRETQYF
TRBV7-9	TRBJ2-7	many	TRBD1	16	TGTGCCAGCAGCTTCCCCGGGACAGGGGGCCTCTACGAGCAGTACTTC	CASSFPGTGGLYEQYF
TRBV6-5	TRBJ1-1	NA	TRBD1	13	TGTGCCAGCAGCGAGACAGGGAAGGGAGAAGCTTTCTTT	CASSETGKGEAFF
TRBV7-9	TRBJ1-1	NA	NA	15	TGTGCCAGCAGCTTATCCGGGACGGTGAACACTGAAGCTTTCTTT	CASSLSGTVNTEAFF
TRBV12-3/TRBV12-4	TRBJ2-3	few	NA	16	TGTGCCAGCAGTTCGCGGGCTAGCCGATCGAGAGATACGCAGTATTTT	CASSSRASRSRDTQYF